This T cell receptor (beta chain) appears in the sequencing data of a study of regulatory T cells in long-lasting Graves disease. This clonotype was detected only a few times. Antigen unknown. Documented time point: newly diagnosed GD, antithyroid drugs for less than 3 months. RNA from PBMCs was the source of the TCR library. Criteria from the American Thyroid Association guidelines were applied to diagnose Graves' disease. Findings of the study overall: Persistent cases favored TRBV28, TRBJ1-2 and TRBJ2-5.

Through Arm-PCR of CDR3 regions and iRepertoire HTBI primers, TCR beta libraries were built. TCRdb redid the calling of the multiplex PCR reads with MiXCR, one entry per CDR3 protein. There are hundreds of thousands of distinct CDR3 sequences in the sample; 16% occur only once, and about 20% lies in the top ten. The CDR3 runs 14 residues. V shed 2 bases and J shed 4 bases, with 8 bases lying between them. Germline V lookup: CDR1 MRHNA, CDR2 SNTAGT. A further study also used this sample, focusing on T cells in Graves' hyperthyroidism and ophthalmopathy. Per that study: Patients aged 18 to 65 had newly diagnosed hyperthyroidism of under 2 months' duration.

The TCR comes from a woman aged 30 to 39 with Graves disease. Material: peripheral blood mononuclear cells (PBMCs), obtained at new diagnosis, from a patient treated with antithyroid drugs. The V gene is TRBV6-4, the J gene TRBJ2-2; D uncertain. CDR3 sequence reads: CASSDHPTTGELFF. In DNA form, the CDR3 reads TGTGCCAGCAGTGACCACCCAACCACCGGGGAGCTGTTTTTT.